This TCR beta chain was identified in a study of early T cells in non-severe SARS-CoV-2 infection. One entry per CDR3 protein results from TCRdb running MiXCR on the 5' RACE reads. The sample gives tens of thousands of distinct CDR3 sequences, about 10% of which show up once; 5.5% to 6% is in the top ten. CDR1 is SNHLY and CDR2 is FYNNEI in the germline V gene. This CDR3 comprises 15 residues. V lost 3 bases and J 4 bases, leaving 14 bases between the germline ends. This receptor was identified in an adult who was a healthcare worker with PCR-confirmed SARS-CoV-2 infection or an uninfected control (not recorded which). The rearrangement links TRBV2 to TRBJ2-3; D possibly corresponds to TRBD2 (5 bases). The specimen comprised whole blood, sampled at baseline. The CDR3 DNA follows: TGTGCCAGCAGTGAGTCAGGAGGTTTTTCAGATACGCAGTATTTT. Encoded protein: CASSESGGFSDTQYF. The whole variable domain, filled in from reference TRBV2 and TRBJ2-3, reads EPEVTQTPSHQVTQMGQEVILRCVPISNHLYFYWYRQILGQKVEFLVSFYNNEISEKSEIFDDQFSVERPDGSNFTLKIRSTKLEDSAMYFCASSESGGFSDTQYFGPGTRLTVL.